A selection of T cell receptor beta chains follows, all from one sample in a study of siplizumab effects on memory and regulatory T cells. Sequencing was performed with immunoSEQ multiplex PCR; in TCRdb, only in-frame clones are kept and a portion is missing. Found here are tens of thousands of clones, about 93% of them singletons; the top ten hold approximately 17%. Sequencing used CD8+ T cells sorted from blood. The receptors come from a human donor in good health. The CDR3 runs from the conserved cysteine through the conserved F or W. D genes are given only for firm matches. Clone size, where shown, is once, few, many, or a class for clones that have expanded.

D gene: -
V gene: TRBV5-1
clone size: -
J gene: TRBJ2-7
CDR3 DNA: TGCGCCAGCAGCCAAGCCTACGAGCAGTACTTC
CDR3 protein: CASSQAYEQYF

D gene: -
V gene: TRBV20-1
clone size: few
J gene: TRBJ1-1
CDR3 DNA: TGCAGTGCTCGTATGAACACTGAAGCTTTCTTT
CDR3 protein: CSARMNTEAFF

D gene: -
V gene: TRBV7-2
clone size: -
J gene: TRBJ2-3
CDR3 DNA: TGTGCCAGCTTTTTCGGAGATACGCAGTATTTT
CDR3 protein: CASFFGDTQYF

D gene: -
V gene: TRBV25-1
clone size: -
J gene: TRBJ1-5
CDR3 DNA: TGTGCCAGCGGTTTTCAAGGGGGTCAGCCCCAGCATTTT
CDR3 protein: CASGFQGGQPQHF

D gene: TRBD1
V gene: TRBV7-8
clone size: -
J gene: TRBJ2-7
CDR3 DNA: TGTGCCAGCAGCGAACTTCCCGGGACAGGGCTATACGAGCAGTACTTC
CDR3 protein: CASSELPGTGLYEQYF

D gene: TRBD2
V gene: TRBV28
clone size: once
J gene: TRBJ2-7
CDR3 DNA: TGTGCCAGCAGTTTAGCGGGGGCCTACGAGCAGTACTTC
CDR3 protein: CASSLAGAYEQYF

D gene: -
V gene: TRBV19
clone size: -
J gene: TRBJ1-5
CDR3 DNA: TGTGCCAGTAGTCCCGAGGGTCCCTGGCAGCCCCAGCATTTT
CDR3 protein: CASSPEGPWQPQHF

D gene: -
V gene: TRBV11-3
clone size: -
J gene: TRBJ2-7
CDR3 DNA: TGTGCCAGCAGCCCCCGGATGTTCGACGAGCAGTACTTC
CDR3 protein: CASSPRMFDEQYF

D gene: -
V gene: TRBV5-4
clone size: -
J gene: TRBJ2-1
CDR3 DNA: TGTGCCAGCAGCACGTACAATGAGCAGTTCTTC
CDR3 protein: CASSTYNEQFF

D gene: -
V gene: TRBV4-1
clone size: -
J gene: TRBJ2-1
CDR3 DNA: TGCGCCAGCAGCCAGATCTCCACAGCGGCCTACAATGAGCAGTTCTTC
CDR3 protein: CASSQISTAAYNEQFF

D gene: TRBD1
V gene: TRBV14
clone size: once
J gene: TRBJ2-1
CDR3 DNA: TGTGCCAGCAGCCGAGGCCCCGGGACAGGACCTTACAATGAGCAGTTCTTC
CDR3 protein: CASSRGPGTGPYNEQFF

D gene: -
V gene: TRBV14
clone size: -
J gene: TRBJ2-1
CDR3 DNA: TGTGCCAGCAGGGTGAGGGACGGGAGTGGAAATACCTTCGAGGAGGACAATGAGCAGTTCTTC
CDR3 protein: CASRVRDGSGNTFEEDNEQFF

D gene: TRBD2
V gene: TRBV4-1
clone size: -
J gene: TRBJ2-7
CDR3 DNA: TGCGCCAGCAGCGAAGTAGCGGGAGTAGAGTCCTACGAGCAGTACTTC
CDR3 protein: CASSEVAGVESYEQYF

D gene: TRBD2
V gene: TRBV11-2
clone size: -
J gene: TRBJ2-1
CDR3 DNA: TGTGCCAGCAGCTTCCGACTAGCGCCGCCCAACAATGAGCAGTTCTTC
CDR3 protein: CASSFRLAPPNNEQFF

D gene: -
V gene: TRBV5-1
clone size: -
J gene: TRBJ2-7
CDR3 DNA: TGCGCCAGCAGCCCTAGCGAGGGGGGCACGCACGAGCAGTACTTC
CDR3 protein: CASSPSEGGTHEQYF

D gene: TRBD2
V gene: TRBV6-1
clone size: -
J gene: TRBJ2-1
CDR3 DNA: TGTGCCAGCAGTGAAGCACCTCAGGGACTAGCGGGATACAATGAGCAGTTCTTC
CDR3 protein: CASSEAPQGLAGYNEQFF

D gene: -
V gene: TRBV7-9
clone size: -
J gene: TRBJ1-1
CDR3 DNA: TGTGCCAGCAGCTTATTGTCAGGGACTGAAGCTTTCTTT
CDR3 protein: CASSLLSGTEAFF

D gene: -
V gene: TRBV6-6
clone size: -
J gene: TRBJ2-7
CDR3 DNA: TGTGCCAGCGGGTCTTCCTACGAGCAGTACTTC
CDR3 protein: CASGSSYEQYF

D gene: TRBD2
V gene: TRBV28
clone size: -
J gene: TRBJ2-5
CDR3 DNA: TGTGCCAGCAGTTTAGGCGGGAGGGAGGAGACCCAGTACTTC
CDR3 protein: CASSLGGREETQYF

D gene: -
V gene: TRBV11-2
clone size: -
J gene: TRBJ2-5
CDR3 DNA: TGTGCCAGCAGCTTAGGGAGGGGCAGCCAAGAGACCCAGTACTTC
CDR3 protein: CASSLGRGSQETQYF

D gene: TRBD1
V gene: TRBV15
clone size: -
J gene: TRBJ1-6
CDR3 DNA: TGTGCCACCAGCAGAGATCGCACAGGGGGTAATTCACCCCTCCACTTT
CDR3 protein: CATSRDRTGGNSPLHF

D gene: -
V gene: TRBV28
clone size: -
J gene: TRBJ1-5
CDR3 DNA: TGTGCCAGCAGTTTGGATCAGCCCCAGCATTTT
CDR3 protein: CASSLDQPQHF

D gene: -
V gene: TRBV7-3
clone size: -
J gene: TRBJ2-3
CDR3 DNA: TGTGCCAGCAGCGTACAGGGGAGGGGCACAGATACGCAGTATTTT
CDR3 protein: CASSVQGRGTDTQYF

D gene: TRBD1
V gene: TRBV9
clone size: -
J gene: TRBJ2-7
CDR3 DNA: TGTGCCAGCAGCATTACCGGGACAGTCTACGAGCAGTACTTC
CDR3 protein: CASSITGTVYEQYF

D gene: -
V gene: TRBV21-1
clone size: -
J gene: TRBJ2-5
CDR3 DNA: TGTGCCAGCAGCAAAGGAAATTTCCAAGAGACCCAGTACTTC
CDR3 protein: CASSKGNFQETQYF

D gene: TRBD1
V gene: TRBV27
clone size: -
J gene: TRBJ1-6
CDR3 DNA: TGTGCCAGCAGGCAGGGGGTTGGGTTAAGGTCACCCCTCCACTTT
CDR3 protein: CASRQGVGLRSPLHF

D gene: -
V gene: TRBV6-6
clone size: -
J gene: TRBJ1-1
CDR3 DNA: TGTGCCAGCAGTCCCAACCTTTTCAGGGTAAACACTGAAGCTTTCTTT
CDR3 protein: CASSPNLFRVNTEAFF

D gene: TRBD1
V gene: TRBV27
clone size: -
J gene: TRBJ1-2
CDR3 DNA: TGTGCCAGCAGTTTCCACAGGGGCTATGGCTACACCTTC
CDR3 protein: CASSFHRGYGYTF

D gene: -
V gene: TRBV9
clone size: -
J gene: TRBJ2-1
CDR3 DNA: TGTGCCAGCAGCGTAGAGGGAGTGCGCGACAATGAGCAGTTCTTC
CDR3 protein: CASSVEGVRDNEQFF

D gene: -
V gene: TRBV5-6
clone size: -
J gene: TRBJ2-7
CDR3 DNA: TGTGCCAGCAGCTTAAGCGGGTGGACCTACGAGCAGTACTTC
CDR3 protein: CASSLSGWTYEQYF

D gene: TRBD2
V gene: TRBV7-9
clone size: -
J gene: TRBJ2-1
CDR3 DNA: TGTGCCAGCAGCTTGACACTAGCGGGAGCTACCAATGAGCAGTTCTTC
CDR3 protein: CASSLTLAGATNEQFF

D gene: -
V gene: TRBV15
clone size: -
J gene: TRBJ2-7
CDR3 DNA: TGTGCCACCAGCAGAGACAGAAGGGGGTACGAGCAGTACTTC
CDR3 protein: CATSRDRRGYEQYF

D gene: -
V gene: TRBV11-1
clone size: -
J gene: TRBJ2-7
CDR3 DNA: TGTGCCAGCAGCTTCGGACCGGGGGCGCAGTATTACAACTACGAGCAGTACTTC
CDR3 protein: CASSFGPGAQYYNYEQYF

D gene: TRBD2
V gene: TRBV4-1
clone size: -
J gene: TRBJ2-7
CDR3 DNA: TGCGCCAGCAGCCAAGATTTAGGACTAGCGGGAGAAGTCTACGAGCAGTACTTC
CDR3 protein: CASSQDLGLAGEVYEQYF

D gene: TRBD2
V gene: TRBV27
clone size: -
J gene: TRBJ2-1
CDR3 DNA: TGTGCCACCAGAATTAGCGGGAGGGTGTACAATGAGCAGTTCTTC
CDR3 protein: CATRISGRVYNEQFF

D gene: TRBD1
V gene: TRBV28
clone size: -
J gene: TRBJ2-3
CDR3 DNA: TGTGCCAGCAGTTTGACAGGGATCGGAGATACGCAGTATTTT
CDR3 protein: CASSLTGIGDTQYF

D gene: TRBD1
V gene: TRBV28
clone size: -
J gene: TRBJ2-5
CDR3 DNA: TGTGCCAGCAGCCCCGGGACAGACCCCGGGGAGACCCAGTACTTC
CDR3 protein: CASSPGTDPGETQYF

D gene: TRBD1
V gene: TRBV7-6
clone size: -
J gene: TRBJ1-2
CDR3 DNA: TGTGCCAGCACTCAAGGGGGCAGCCCATCCACCTCAGCTAACTATGGCTACACCTTC
CDR3 protein: CASTQGGSPSTSANYGYTF

D gene: -
V gene: TRBV11-2
clone size: -
J gene: TRBJ2-7
CDR3 DNA: TGTGCCAGCAGCTTAGAATGGGGCGGGGGCCACGAGCAGTACTTC
CDR3 protein: CASSLEWGGGHEQYF

D gene: -
V gene: TRBV28
clone size: -
J gene: TRBJ2-7
CDR3 DNA: TGTGCCAGCAGTTTCCGGAGCGGACTCAGCTCCTACGAGCAGTACTTC
CDR3 protein: CASSFRSGLSSYEQYF

D gene: -
V gene: TRBV28
clone size: -
J gene: TRBJ1-2
CDR3 DNA: TGTGCCAGCAGTTCAGGTTTTGCAGCGAACTATGGCTACACCTTC
CDR3 protein: CASSSGFAANYGYTF

D gene: -
V gene: TRBV7-9
clone size: -
J gene: TRBJ2-3
CDR3 DNA: TGTGCCAGCAGCCCCGGTTACACAGATACGCAGTATTTT
CDR3 protein: CASSPGYTDTQYF

D gene: -
V gene: TRBV4-1
clone size: -
J gene: TRBJ2-1
CDR3 DNA: TGCGCCAGCAGCCAAGAACCAGACAATGAGCAGTTCTTC
CDR3 protein: CASSQEPDNEQFF

D gene: TRBD1
V gene: TRBV28
clone size: -
J gene: TRBJ1-5
CDR3 DNA: TGTGCCAGCCGCCGACAGGGGGGTGGTCAGCCCCAGCATTTT
CDR3 protein: CASRRQGGGQPQHF

D gene: -
V gene: TRBV7-9
clone size: -
J gene: TRBJ2-5
CDR3 DNA: TGTGCCAGCAGCTTAGTGCCAGGGGCGGTCGATCGAGAGACCCAGTACTTC
CDR3 protein: CASSLVPGAVDRETQYF

D gene: -
V gene: TRBV25-1
clone size: -
J gene: TRBJ2-2
CDR3 DNA: TGTGCCAGCATTAGTACCGGGGAGCTGTTTTTT
CDR3 protein: CASISTGELFF

D gene: -
V gene: TRBV9
clone size: -
J gene: TRBJ2-1
CDR3 DNA: TGTGCCAGCACGGGCGGGTCACCATACAATGAGCAGTTCTTC
CDR3 protein: CASTGGSPYNEQFF